The 19 T cell receptor beta chains in this list originate from one sample, sequenced in a study of blood T cell repertoires in COVID-19. Profiling relied on immunoSEQ multiplex PCR, and the TCRdb table lists in-frame clones only, not all of them. The repertoire holds about 150,000 clones, 84% seen once, with roughly 2.3% in the top ten. Input material: peripheral blood. Every receptor here comes from a man between 65 and 79 years old with acute or convalescent COVID-19.

V and J are TRBV30 and TRBJ1-4; possible D gene TRBD1, 6 bases. Germline V lookup: CDR1 GTSNPN, CDR2 SVGIG (reference sequence). The CDR3 has 14 residues. Trimming removed 5 bases from V and 7 bases from J, with 17 bases in between. The CDR3 sequence is CAWATGRGSEKLFF. The CDR3 nucleotides read TGTGCCTGGGCAACAGGGAGGGGGAGTGAAAAACTGTTTTTT.

This chain joins TRBV7-6 and TRBJ2-7, with 7 bases that match TRBD2. Germline V gene lookup returns CDR1 SGHVS and CDR2 FNYEAQ. This CDR3 region has 16 residues. The V gene end was trimmed by 1 base and the J gene end by 1 base; junction bases not matched to a gene: 7. This CDR3 reads CASSLGTAGGSYEQYF. The CDR3 region has the DNA TGTGCCAGCAGCTTAGGGACGGCCGGGGGGTCCTACGAGCAGTACTTC.

The chain combines TRBV18 with TRBJ1-2; D is uncertain. The germline V gene has CDR1 KGHSH and CDR2 LQKENI. The CDR3 totals 14 residues. Between the trimmed V and J ends, which lost 6 bases and 3 bases, there was a span of 14 bases. CDR3 coding DNA: TGTGCCAGCTCCGACGGTGGGGAGGACTATGGCTACACCTTC. This translates into CASSDGGEDYGYTF. Together with reference TRBV18 and TRBJ1-2, the CDR3 gives the full variable domain: NAGVMQNPRHLVRRRGQEARLRCSPMKGHSHVYWYRQLPEEGLKFMVYLQKENIIDESGMPKERFSAEFPKEGPSILRIQQVVRGDSAAYFCASSDGGEDYGYTFGSGTRLTVV.

This chain connects TRBV29-1 to TRBJ1-2, with 8 bases fitting TRBD1. The CDR3 is 15 residues long. J gave up 2 bases and V 6 bases, and 11 bases lay outside the gene matches. Germline-derived CDR1 and CDR2 are SQVTM and ANQGSEA. The CDR3: CSVSTWTGKNYGYTF. The CDR3 DNA reads as TGCAGCGTGTCCACTTGGACAGGGAAGAACTATGGCTACACCTTC.

The chain couples TRBV5-1 to TRBJ2-7, with D tentatively TRBD2 (5 bases). The CDR3 totals 15 residues. V lost 0 bases and J lost 4, with 14 bases in between. Germline CDR1 is SGHRS and CDR2 is YFSETQ. The CDR3 DNA is TGCGCCAGCAGCTTGGAACGGGGTCTTGGGTACGAGCAGTACTTC. It encodes CASSLERGLGYEQYF.

The chain employs TRBV9 and TRBJ1-2; D call uncertain. The germline gives CDR1 SGDLS, CDR2 YYNGEE. The CDR3 totals 15 residues. V lost 2 bases, J lost 2 bases, and 13 bases lay in between. The CDR3 nucleotides are TGTGCCAGCAGCGTCTCCTCGGTAGTGAACTATGGCTACACCTTC. It encodes CASSVSSVVNYGYTF. Full variable domain (remainder filled in from reference TRBV9 and TRBJ1-2): DSGVTQTPKHLITATGQRVTLRCSPRSGDLSVYWYQQSLDQGLQFLIQYYNGEERAKGNILERFSAQQFPDLHSELNLSSLELGDSALYFCASSVSSVVNYGYTFGSGTRLTVV.

The gene calls are TRBV29-1 and TRBJ1-1, with D perhaps matching TRBD1 (5 bases). The V and J ends lost 6 bases and 5 bases respectively, with 19 bases between them. Per germline, CDR1 SQVTM and CDR2 ANQGSEA. The CDR3 runs 14 residues. Written as DNA, the CDR3 is TGCAGCGTCGGCGTTGGGCAGGGATGGACTGAAGCTTTCTTT. Translating it yields CSVGVGQGWTEAFF.

This chain links TRBV30 with TRBJ2-7; D is unresolved. V gave up 5 bases and J gave up 2 bases, with 7 bases separating them. CDR3 length: 11 amino acids. CDR1 and CDR2 from the germline V gene are GTSNPN and SVGIG (reference sequence). CDR3 sequence: CAWGAAYEQYF. CDR3 nucleotide sequence: TGTGCCTGGGGTGCCGCCTACGAGCAGTACTTC.

The rearrangement joins TRBV9 to TRBJ1-4; 7 nucleotides align to TRBD1. CDR1 is SGDLS and CDR2 is YYNGEE in the germline V gene. Losses at the gene ends were 4 bases for V and 6 bases for J; bases not matched to a gene: 9. CDR3 length equals 15 residues. CDR3 coding DNA: TGTGCCAGCAGCCTACAGGGGAACGAAGATGAAAAACTGTTTTTT. Translation: CASSLQGNEDEKLFF.

The chain recombines TRBV24-1 with TRBJ2-1, with TRBD2 matching 11 bases. V trimming: 3 bases; J trimming: 3 bases; junction bases outside the gene matches: 3. The length of the CDR3 is 16 residues. CDR1 and CDR2 from the germline V gene are KGHDR and SFDVKD. DNA for the CDR3: TGTGCCACCAGTGATACTAGCGGGAGATTCTACAATGAGCAGTTCTTC. This codes for CATSDTSGRFYNEQFF.

This clone turned up a few times. The chain employs TRBV6-5 and TRBJ2-2, with TRBD1 matching 7 bases. With 5 bases clipped from V and 5 bases from J, the junction kept 5 bases outside the gene matches. CDR1 MNHEY and CDR2 SVGAGI come from the germline V gene. The CDR3 has 14 amino acids. Here the CDR3 reads CASSSGQETGELFF. In DNA form, the CDR3 reads TGTGCCAGCAGTAGTGGACAGGAAACCGGGGAGCTGTTTTTT.

The V call is TRBV11-2, the J call TRBJ1-3; weak D call: TRBD1 (5 bases). Germline CDR1 is SGHAT and CDR2 is FQNNGV. The V gene lost 5 bases and the J gene lost 0 bases, with 14 bases spanning the gap. The CDR3 has 16 residues. CDR3 residues: CASSTRQMVSGNTIYF. The CDR3 nucleotides are TGTGCCAGCAGCACGAGACAGATGGTCTCTGGAAACACCATATATTTT. Full variable domain (missing parts from reference TRBV11-2 and TRBJ1-3): EAGVAQSPRYKIIEKRQSVAFWCNPISGHATLYWYQQILGQGPKLLIQFQNNGVVDDSQLPKDRFSAERLKGVDSTLKIQPAKLEDSAVYLCASSTRQMVSGNTIYFGEGSWLTVV.

The chain is built from TRBV5-1 and TRBJ2-5; 10 nucleotides line up with TRBD2. Germline CDR1 reads SGHRS; CDR2 reads YFSETQ. J gave up 1 base and V 4 bases, and 4 bases lay outside the gene matches. CDR3 length equals 15 residues. The CDR3 DNA reads TGCGCCAGCAGCAGGACTAGCGGACCCCAAGAGACCCAGTACTTC. This sequence encodes CASSRTSGPQETQYF. The full variable domain, in which reference TRBV5-1 and TRBJ2-5 provide the parts outside the CDR3, is KAGVTQTPRYLIKTRGQQVTLSCSPISGHRSVSWYQQTPGQGLQFLFEYFSETQRNKGNFPGRFSGRQFSNSRSEMNVSTLELGDSALYLCASSRTSGPQETQYFGPGTRLLVL.

The V and J genes are TRBV6-1 and TRBJ2-1, with 10 positions matching TRBD2. The CDR3 is made up of 17 amino acids. The junction had 11 bases not matched to a gene; V was cut back by 2 bases and J by 7 bases. CDR1 and CDR2 from the germline V gene are MNHNS and SASEGT. For the CDR3, the DNA is TGTGCCAGCAGTGAAATTTTAGGTAGCGGGAGGAGAAATGAGCAGTTCTTC. Its translation is CASSEILGSGRRNEQFF.

There are a few counts of this clone. The CDR3 DNA follows: TGTGCCACCAGTGATTTGCAGCGAGCGGGGGGCCCAATAGAGACCCAGTACTTC. Translating it yields CATSDLQRAGGPIETQYF. The rearrangement uses TRBV24-1 and TRBJ2-5, with TRBD2 matching 9 bases. There are 18 residues in the CDR3. J gave up 4 bases and V 0 bases, and 11 bases lay outside the gene matches. Germline V lookup: CDR1 KGHDR, CDR2 SFDVKD.

The chain couples TRBV5-1 to TRBJ2-2; TRBD1 might be the D (6 bases). This CDR3 comprises 16 residues. CDR1 and CDR2 (germline): SGHRS, YFSETQ. V was clipped by 3 bases and J by 0 bases, with 12 bases between them. CDR3 protein: CASSYQGIANTGELFF. The CDR3 DNA follows: TGCGCCAGCAGCTACCAGGGGATTGCGAACACCGGGGAGCTGTTTTTT.

This chain uses TRBV6-5 with TRBJ1-1, with D possibly matching TRBD1 (5 bases). V dropped 2 bases and J dropped 0 bases, with 7 bases sitting between them. Germline assignment: CDR1 MNHEY and CDR2 SVGAGI. This CDR3 has 14 amino acids. The DNA of the CDR3 is TGTGCCAGCAGTTACCAGGACATGAACACTGAAGCTTTCTTT. Amino acids: CASSYQDMNTEAFF.

This clone has a single count. CDR3 amino acids: CASRGTTGTYEQYF. In nucleotides, the CDR3 is TGTGCCAGCAGGGGAACGACAGGAACCTACGAGCAGTACTTC. The chain is built from TRBV2 and TRBJ2-5; D may be TRBD1 (6 bases). TRBJ2-7 explains the end of the DNA better; the J call may be wrong. Germline CDR1 SNHLY, CDR2 FYNNEI. The CDR3 is 14 amino acids.

The chain combines TRBV28 with TRBJ2-1; TRBD2 matches 11 bases. Looked up from germline, CDR1 is MDHEN and CDR2 is SYDVKM. After removal of 3 bases from V and 5 bases from J, the junction contained 6 bases not matched to a gene. The CDR3 has 16 amino acids. CDR3 nucleotides: TGTGCCAGCAGTTTCCTAGGGACTAGCGGAGACAATGAGCAGTTCTTC. Amino acids: CASSFLGTSGDNEQFF.